These 32 T cell receptor beta chains were sequenced from one sample in a study of lung T cells in sarcoidosis with Löfgren's syndrome. One entry per CDR3 protein results from TCRdb running MiXCR on the reads. The table lists about 2,900 distinct CDR3 sequences, 27% of them singletons, with 10% to 15% in the top ten. The sample comprised CD4+ T cells from bronchoalveolar lavage. The source of these receptors is a human donor with sarcoidosis (Löfgren's syndrome or another form), or a control subject (not recorded which).

This clonotype has at least ten counts. V usage is TRBV2 and J usage is TRBJ1-1; D perhaps matches TRBD1 (6 bases). Germline CDR1 is SNHLY and CDR2 is FYNNEI. This CDR3 contains 13 residues. The germline V and J ends were trimmed by 4 bases and 7 bases, with 13 bases remaining between them. The CDR3 protein is CASSAQGRVEAFF. DNA of the CDR3: TGTGCCAGCAGTGCTCAGGGGAGAGTTGAAGCTTTCTTT.

This chain uses TRBV12-5 with TRBJ2-1; D may correspond to TRBD1 or TRBD2 (5 bases each). Germline V CDR1 and CDR2: LGHNT, FRNRAP. This CDR3 comprises 16 residues. Trimming took 7 bases from V and 0 from J, leaving 16 bases between them. DNA of the CDR3: TGTGCTAGTGACCATCCGGGACGCATCTCCTACAATGAGCAGTTCTTC. Translating gives CASDHPGRISYNEQFF.

By sample fraction, this clonotype is large (0.1 to 1%). This chain links TRBV20-1 with TRBJ2-7, with D tentatively TRBD2 (6 bases). The germline V gene has CDR1 DFQATT and CDR2 SNEGSKA (reference sequence). V was trimmed by 3 bases and J by 0 bases, leaving 18 bases between them. This CDR3 spans 16 amino acids. The CDR3 is CSASPSKLASSYEQYF. Here the CDR3 DNA reads TGCAGTGCTAGCCCCTCCAAACTAGCTAGCTCCTACGAGCAGTACTTC.

About this clonotype itself: The junction departs from germline at one end; a sequencing error may be responsible. The chain joins TRBV6-1 to TRBJ1-2; D is perhaps TRBD1 (5 bases). The CDR3 is 12 residues long. Germline V gene lookup returns CDR1 MNHNS and CDR2 SASEGT. For the CDR3, the DNA is TGTGCCAGCGGTCCCAGGGCCTATGACTACACCTTC. Residues: CASGPRAYDYTF.

By frequency in the sample, this clonotype is medium-sized. V and J are TRBV3-1 and TRBJ2-1; D gene unclear. Looked up from germline, CDR1 is LGHDT and CDR2 is YNNKEL (reference sequence). Trimming stripped 1 base from V and 7 bases from J, with 8 bases between. The CDR3 loop spans 13 amino acids. In DNA, the CDR3 is TGTGCCAGCAGCCAAGTTTCGGGTAATGAGCAGTTCTTC. Its protein product is CASSQVSGNEQFF.

This clonotype was found many times. This chain joins TRBV19 and TRBJ1-5, with 10 bases matching TRBD1. Germline V gene sequence: CDR1 LNHDA, CDR2 SQIVND (reference sequence). Unmatched junction bases numbered 7, after V lost 11 bases and J lost 3 bases. The CDR3 contains 14 residues. CDR3 region: CAGAGTGANQPQHF. The CDR3 DNA reads as TGTGCCGGTGCCGGGACAGGGGCCAATCAGCCCCAGCATTTT.

The chain joins TRBV3-1 to TRBJ2-1; 15 bases map to TRBD2. J gave up 8 bases and V 4 bases, and 12 bases lay outside the gene matches. Per the germline V gene, CDR1 is LGHDT and CDR2 is YNNKEL (reference sequence). This CDR3 is built from 18 residues. CDR3 coding DNA: TGTGCCAGCAGCCTTGGACTAGCGGGGGGGCCATGGTTACATGAGCAGTTCTTC. This translates into CASSLGLAGGPWLHEQFF.

As regards this clonotype: This may be a read error: a much more frequent sequence differs by one nucleotide. The J gene is TRBJ1-2, the V gene TRBV3-1; D is undetermined. The CDR3 spans 14 residues. Per the germline V gene, CDR1 is LGHDT and CDR2 is YNNKEL (reference sequence). V shed 3 bases and J shed 10 bases, with 18 bases lying between them. The CDR3 loop reads CASSHGQPKSVYTF. DNA for the CDR3: TGTGCCAGCAGCCACGGCCAACCCAAGAGCGTCTACACCTTC.

Only a few counts were recorded for this clonotype. The rearrangement uses TRBV6-5 and TRBJ2-3; 7 nucleotides align to TRBD1. Trimming at V came to 2 bases and at J to 4 bases, leaving 3 bases not matched to a gene. The CDR3 spans 14 residues. Per the germline V gene, CDR1 is MNHEY and CDR2 is SVGAGI. The CDR3 reads CASSYIGGADTQYF. CDR3 DNA: TGTGCCAGCAGTTACATAGGGGGCGCAGATACGCAGTATTTT.

This clonotype is medium-sized. V gene TRBV11-2 combines with J gene TRBJ1-1; TRBD1 aligns across 9 bases. The CDR3 sequence is 17 residues long. With V trimmed by 1 base and J by 7 bases, 13 bases remained unmatched. Germline values: CDR1 SGHAT, CDR2 FQNNGV. CDR3 DNA: TGTGCCAGCAGCTTAGTGGGAGGGACAGGGAGGGCAGGTGAAGCTTTCTTT. This sequence encodes CASSLVGGTGRAGEAFF.

Note on this clonotype: It may be a read error: a sequence one base away is much more abundant. The gene calls are TRBV4-3 and TRBJ2-1; 9 bases are a match to TRBD1. Germline-derived CDR1 and CDR2 are LGHNA and YSLEER. The CDR3 has 17 amino acids. CDR3 protein: CASGQDHRDRVRNEQFF. The CDR3 region has the DNA TGCGCCAGCGGCCAAGACCACCGGGACAGGGTACGCAATGAGCAGTTCTTC.

As regards this clonotype: At one boundary the junction diverges from the germline segment, which might be a read error. The V call is TRBV20-1, the J call TRBJ1-6; D remains ambiguous. The CDR3 runs 14 residues. Looked up from germline, CDR1 is DFQATT and CDR2 is SNEGSKA (reference sequence). CDR3 loop: CSASSRTVGSPFHF. The CDR3 DNA reads TGCAGTGCTAGCTCCAGAACAGTAGGCTCACCCTTCCACTTT.

This clonotype ranks as medium-sized. It may be a read error: a sequence one base away is much more abundant. The chain uses TRBV7-6 and TRBJ1-4, with D hard to call. Looked up from germline, CDR1 is SGHVS and CDR2 is FNYEAQ. The CDR3 extends over 16 amino acids. In DNA form, the CDR3 reads TGTACCAGCAGCGACTTGGGCCTTGCAACTAATGAAAAACTGTTTTTT. This translates into CTSSDLGLATNEKLFF.

By sample share, this clonotype is medium-sized. The chain has TRBV20-1 and TRBJ2-1; TRBD2 might be the D (5 bases). Between the trimmed V and J ends, which lost 6 bases and 0 bases, there was a span of 15 bases. CDR3 length: 15 residues. Germline assignment: CDR1 DFQATT and CDR2 SNEGSKA (reference sequence). CDR3 in DNA: TGCAGTGCCACCCCATGGAGGCCCTCCTACAATGAGCAGTTCTTC. This translates into CSATPWRPSYNEQFF.

By its share, this clonotype is medium-sized. V is TRBV19 and J is TRBJ2-6; tentatively, D is TRBD2 (5 bases). Trimming pared 4 bases from V and 4 bases from J, leaving 26 bases between. Germline lookup yields CDR1 LNHDA and CDR2 SQIVND (reference sequence). This CDR3 contains 20 residues. CDR3 residues: CASSNQALGLRSTGANVLTF. CDR3 coding DNA: TGTGCCAGTAGTAATCAGGCGCTCGGACTGAGGTCGACCGGGGCCAACGTCCTGACTTTC.

This clonotype was recorded at least ten times. The J gene is TRBJ2-3, the V gene TRBV3-1; D is uncertain. The germline gives CDR1 LGHDT, CDR2 YNNKEL (reference sequence). CDR3 length: 16 residues. With 2 bases removed from V and 0 bases from J, the gap between germline ends came to 12 bases. In nucleotides, the CDR3 is TGTGCCAGCAGCCAAAGTGGGGTCACTAGCACAGATACGCAGTATTTT. Encoded protein: CASSQSGVTSTDTQYF.

This clonotype qualifies as medium-sized. The genes are TRBV20-1 and TRBJ2-4; D tentatively reads TRBD1 or TRBD2 (5 bases each). This CDR3 region has 13 residues. Trimming removed 1 base at V and 9 bases at J, with 13 bases between. Germline V CDR1 and CDR2: DFQATT, SNEGSKA (reference sequence). Here the CDR3 DNA reads TGCAGTGCTAGAGTCACCACCGGGGCCATTCAGTACTTC. It is translated as CSARVTTGAIQYF.

On this clonotype itself: A much larger clone sits a single nucleotide away, making a read error possible. This rearrangement joins TRBV12-3 or TRBV12-4 to TRBJ1-6; 9 nucleotides align to TRBD1. The CDR3 has 13 residues. The CDR3 DNA sequence: TGTACCAGCAGTTTGGGACAGGGTCAAGTCCTCCACTTT. Residues: CTSSLGQGQVLHF.

Concerning this clonotype itself: At one boundary the junction diverges from the germline segment, which might be a read error. This rearrangement joins TRBV2 to TRBJ2-2, with D possibly being TRBD1 or TRBD2 (5 bases each). The germline V gene has CDR1 SNHLY and CDR2 FYNNEI. The CDR3 totals 13 residues. CDR3 region: CASKGEDTRELLF. CDR3 nucleotide sequence: TGTGCCAGCAAAGGGGAAGACACCAGGGAGCTGCTTTTT.

By proportion, this clonotype is medium-sized. The chain combines TRBV25-1 with TRBJ1-4, with D uncertain. CDR1 MGHDK and CDR2 SYGVNS come from the germline V gene. Trimming took off 8 bases at V and 8 bases at J, with 15 bases between the two ends. The CDR3 is made up of 13 amino acids. The CDR3: CASHTRPGEKLFF. CDR3 DNA sequence: TGTGCCAGCCACACTAGACCGGGCGAAAAACTGTTTTTT.

This clonotype appeared many times. The V gene is TRBV29-1, the J gene TRBJ2-1; the match to TRBD2 covers 11 bases. J was trimmed by 4 bases and V by 6 bases; bases with no gene match: 2. CDR1 and CDR2 from the germline V gene are SQVTM and ANQGSEA. The CDR3 has 13 residues. CDR3 loop: CSVGTSGYNEQFF. The CDR3 nucleotides are TGCAGCGTGGGGACTAGCGGTTACAATGAGCAGTTCTTC.

This clonotype is labeled medium-sized. The V and J genes are TRBV2 and TRBJ1-1, with a possible D match to TRBD1 (5 bases). CDR1 and CDR2 (germline): SNHLY, FYNNEI. CDR3 length: 13 amino acids. V gave up 4 bases and J gave up 7 bases, with 13 bases separating them. In nucleotides, the CDR3 is TGTGCCAGCAGTGGAGAGGGGCGGCTTGAAGCTTTCTTT. Its protein is CASSGEGRLEAFF. The whole variable domain, remainder taken from reference TRBV2 and TRBJ1-1, is EPEVTQTPSHQVTQMGQEVILRCVPISNHLYFYWYRQILGQKVEFLVSFYNNEISEKSEIFDDQFSVERPDGSNFTLKIRSTKLEDSAMYFCASSGEGRLEAFFGQGTRLTVV.

As to this clonotype: This may be a read error: a much more frequent sequence differs by one nucleotide. The chain is built from TRBV29-1 and TRBJ2-1; D may be TRBD1 (5 bases). The CDR3 has 13 amino acids. Germline V gives CDR1 SQVTM, CDR2 ANQGSEA. Trimming removed 1 base from V and 6 bases from J, with 10 bases in between. CDR3 loop: CSVEGQGGNEQFF. The CDR3 nucleotides read TGCAGCGTTGAAGGTCAGGGTGGCAATGAGCAGTTCTTC.

This clonotype showed up just once. The chain combines TRBV19 with TRBJ2-7; D could derive from TRBD1 or TRBD2 (5 bases each). CDR1 is LNHDA and CDR2 is SQIVND in the germline V gene (reference sequence). This CDR3 is built from 11 residues. Trimming cost V 5 bases and J 4 bases, with 6 bases left between them. The CDR3 here is CASSGGYEQYF. The DNA of the CDR3 is TGTGCCAGTAGTGGGGGTTACGAGCAGTACTTC.

Of note for this clonotype: The junction and the germline gene differ at one end; a read error may be behind it. This chain connects TRBV20-1 to TRBJ1-2; D gene uncertain. Germline V gives CDR1 DFQATT, CDR2 SNEGSKA (reference sequence). The CDR3 has 16 amino acids. CDR3: CSAGERSWGHNYGYTF. CDR3 DNA: TGCAGTGCTGGAGAGAGGTCGTGGGGTCACAACTATGGCTACACCTTC.

This clonotype is medium-sized (0.01 to 0.1%). This sequence joins TRBV2 and TRBJ1-5, with D possibly matching TRBD1 (5 bases). The CDR3 is 14 amino acids. Germline CDR1 reads SNHLY; CDR2 reads FYNNEI. V was clipped by 6 bases and J by 2 bases, with 11 bases between them. The CDR3 spells CASRLGDGNQPQHF. The CDR3 region has the DNA TGTGCCAGCAGGTTGGGGGACGGCAATCAGCCCCAGCATTTT. The whole variable domain, remainder taken from reference TRBV2 and TRBJ1-5, is EPEVTQTPSHQVTQMGQEVILRCVPISNHLYFYWYRQILGQKVEFLVSFYNNEISEKSEIFDDQFSVERPDGSNFTLKIRSTKLEDSAMYFCASRLGDGNQPQHFGDGTRLSIL.

This clonotype is medium-sized by share. This rearrangement joins TRBV20-1 to TRBJ2-3; D possibly matches TRBD1 or TRBD2 (5 bases each). Germline V gene sequence: CDR1 DFQATT, CDR2 SNEGSKA (reference sequence). CDR3 size: 15 residues. The CDR3 sequence is CSGDGATRGTDTQYF. The CDR3 nucleotides read TGCAGCGGAGACGGGGCCACGAGGGGCACAGATACGCAGTATTTT.

The CDR3 reads CAWGGQGNFEAFF. CDR3 DNA sequence: TGTGCCTGGGGAGGACAGGGAAACTTTGAAGCTTTCTTT. This chain links TRBV30 with TRBJ1-1, with 8 bases identical to TRBD1. In germline, CDR1 is GTSNPN, CDR2 SVGIG (reference sequence). V dropped 5 bases and J dropped 7; count of bases not matched to a gene: 9. CDR3 length equals 13 residues.

Comments on this clonotype: A read error may explain this, as a much larger clone is one base away. V is TRBV6-1 and J is TRBJ1-5, with D maybe TRBD1 (6 bases). Per germline, CDR1 MNHNS and CDR2 SASEGT. This CDR3 spans 16 amino acids. CDR3 sequence reads: CAGSERGGASNQPQHF. CDR3 in DNA: TGTGCCGGCAGTGAACGGGGGGGGGCAAGCAATCAGCCCCAGCATTTT.

This clonotype has at least ten counts. The chain uses TRBV11-2 and TRBJ2-7; possibly TRBD2 for D (6 bases). The CDR3 length is 13 residues. Germline V lookup: CDR1 SGHAT, CDR2 FQNNGV. The ends were cut back, 10 bases at V and 0 bases at J, with 13 bases in the middle. The CDR3 nucleotides read TGTGCCATCCCCGGGGGAGCCTCCTACGAGCAGTACTTC. It translates to CAIPGGASYEQYF.

This clonotype was seen many times. The chain couples TRBV10-3 to TRBJ2-1, with TRBD1 matching 7 bases. Germline V gene sequence: CDR1 ENHRY, CDR2 SYGVKD. The CDR3 consists of 12 residues. The V gene end was trimmed by 9 bases and the J gene end by 6 bases; junction bases not matched to a gene: 5. In DNA, the CDR3 is TGTGCCATGGCAGGGGGTTCCAATGAGCAGTTCTTC. This translates into CAMAGGSNEQFF.

This clonotype is categorized as large. The chain couples TRBV25-1 to TRBJ1-5; TRBD1 matches at 7 bases. Trimming removed 3 bases from V and 2 bases from J; junction bases left unmatched: 4. Germline V CDR1 and CDR2: MGHDK, SYGVNS. The CDR3 runs 15 residues. Here the CDR3 DNA reads TGTGCCAGCAGTGAGCGCGGGACAGGCAATCAGCCCCAGCATTTT. Translation gives CASSERGTGNQPQHF.